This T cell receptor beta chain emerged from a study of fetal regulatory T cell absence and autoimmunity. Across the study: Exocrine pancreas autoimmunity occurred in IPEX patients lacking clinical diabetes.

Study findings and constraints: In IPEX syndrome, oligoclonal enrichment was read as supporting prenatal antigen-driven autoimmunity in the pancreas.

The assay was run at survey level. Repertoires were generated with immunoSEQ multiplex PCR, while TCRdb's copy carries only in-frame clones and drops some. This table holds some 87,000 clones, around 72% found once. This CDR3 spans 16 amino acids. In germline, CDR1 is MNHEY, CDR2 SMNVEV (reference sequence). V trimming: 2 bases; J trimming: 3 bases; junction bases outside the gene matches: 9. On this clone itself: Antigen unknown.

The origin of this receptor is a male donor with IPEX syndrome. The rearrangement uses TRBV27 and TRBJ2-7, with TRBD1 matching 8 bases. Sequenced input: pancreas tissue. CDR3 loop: CASSLLDRGLLYEQYF. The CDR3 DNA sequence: TGTGCCAGCAGTTTACTCGACAGGGGCCTCCTCTACGAGCAGTACTTC.